The clone carrying this T cell receptor (beta chain) occurred many times. This sample's RNA came from whole unsorted tissue. This entry comes from a study of tumor and adjacent non-tumor tissue in lung cancer. In the study overall: The cohort had around twelve adenocarcinoma, a couple of squamous cell and 1 small cell patients. On average, productive TCRbeta reads reached 4 million to 5 million per sample.

A modified ARM-PCR protocol with three rounds of nested PCR amplified TCRbeta. TCRdb reprocessed the multiplex PCR reads with MiXCR, giving one entry per CDR3 protein. The sample shows roughly 140,000 distinct CDR3 sequences, approximately 70% of them seen only once. Germline V lookup: CDR1 SQVTM, CDR2 ANQGSEA. This CDR3 has 13 amino acids. V lost 4 bases and J 7 bases, leaving 11 bases between the germline ends. Sequenced sample: lung tumor tissue. This TCR was recovered from a man aged 60-69 years with small cell lung cancer. The chain couples TRBV29-1 to TRBJ1-6; D call uncertain. CDR3 protein: CSVGVAENSPLHF. In nucleotides, the CDR3 is TGCAGCGTTGGCGTGGCAGAGAATTCACCCCTCCACTTT.